A single sample gave rise to the 3 T cell receptor beta chains below, sequenced in a study of T cells after yellow fever vaccination. TCRdb reprocessed the 5' RACE reads via MiXCR and lists one record per CDR3 protein. The sample lists 300,000 to 400,000 distinct CDR3 sequences, 3% to 4.5% occurring once. Sequenced here: PBMCs, sampled 5 days after the yellow fever booster vaccination. The receptors originated from a young man who received the YFV17D yellow fever vaccine.

This clonotype has only a few counts. The rearrangement links TRBV5-1 to TRBJ2-5; 11 nucleotides line up with TRBD2. Trimming cost V 4 bases and J 2 bases; bases outside gene matches: 4. CDR1 and CDR2 (germline): SGHRS, YFSETQ. There are 15 residues in the CDR3. CDR3 in DNA: TGCGCCAGCAGCACGGGGACTAGCGGACAAGAGACCCAGTACTTC. Translation: CASSTGTSGQETQYF.

The table lists this clonotype with many counts. The chain is built from TRBV7-9 and TRBJ1-3; D unresolved. Germline lookup yields CDR1 SEHNR and CDR2 FQNEAQ (reference sequence). V was clipped by 0 bases and J by 0 bases, with 6 bases between them. This CDR3 is 15 amino acids long. CDR3 coding DNA: TGTGCCAGCAGCTTAGCAGGGAGCTCTGGAAACACCATATATTTT. Translation gives CASSLAGSSGNTIYF. The full variable domain, with the rest looked up from reference TRBV7-9 and TRBJ1-3, is DTGVSQNPRHKITKRGQNVTFRCDPISEHNRLYWYRQTLGQGPEFLTYFQNEAQLEKSRLLSDRFSAERPKGSFSTLEIQRTEQGDSAMYLCASSLAGSSGNTIYFGEGSWLTVV.

This clonotype occurred many times. V usage is TRBV20-1 and J usage is TRBJ1-5, with no clear D. V was cut by 6 bases and J by 3 bases, with 15 bases left in between. Per germline, CDR1 DFQATT and CDR2 SNEGSKA (reference sequence). The CDR3 is 14 amino acids. The CDR3 loop is CSAQRGRLNQPQHF. CDR3 coding DNA: TGCAGTGCGCAACGTGGGCGGCTCAATCAGCCCCAGCATTTT.